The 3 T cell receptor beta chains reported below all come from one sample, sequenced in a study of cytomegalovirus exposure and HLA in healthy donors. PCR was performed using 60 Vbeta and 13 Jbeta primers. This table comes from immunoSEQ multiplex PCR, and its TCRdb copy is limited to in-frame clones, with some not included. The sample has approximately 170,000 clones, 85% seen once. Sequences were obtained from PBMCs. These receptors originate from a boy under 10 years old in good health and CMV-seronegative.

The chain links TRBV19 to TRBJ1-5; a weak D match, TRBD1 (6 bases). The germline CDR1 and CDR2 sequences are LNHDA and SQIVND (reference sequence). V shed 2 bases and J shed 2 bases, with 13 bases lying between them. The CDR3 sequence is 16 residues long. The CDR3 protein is CASSITGGSGNQPQHF. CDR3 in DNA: TGTGCCAGTAGTATAACGGGGGGCTCGGGCAATCAGCCCCAGCATTTT.

The CDR3 sequence is CAISERTGAINSPLHF. DNA for the CDR3: TGTGCCATCAGTGAGAGGACAGGGGCTATTAATTCACCCCTCCACTTT. The rearrangement joins TRBV10-3 to TRBJ1-6, with TRBD1 matching over 9 bases. CDR1 and CDR2 from the germline V gene are ENHRY and SYGVKD. Losses at the gene ends were 2 bases for V and 6 bases for J; bases not matched to a gene: 5. The CDR3 runs 16 residues.

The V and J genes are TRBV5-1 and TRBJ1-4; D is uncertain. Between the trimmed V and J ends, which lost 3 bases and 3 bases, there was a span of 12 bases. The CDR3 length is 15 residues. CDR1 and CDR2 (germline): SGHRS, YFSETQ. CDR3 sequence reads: CASSSSHTANEKLFF. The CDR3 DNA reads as TGCGCCAGCAGCTCGTCGCATACAGCTAATGAAAAACTGTTTTTT.